This TCR beta chain was found in a study of T cells in Graves' hyperthyroidism and ophthalmopathy. This clonotype has at least ten counts. The ends were cut back, 0 bases at V and 1 base at J, with 16 bases in the middle. The CDR3 is 18 residues long. Using RNA transcripts as the source, TCR beta CDR3 regions were amplified. A set of HTBI primers served as the primers for a first-round RT-PCR of the TCR CDR3. TCRdb analysed the multiplex PCR reads with MiXCR anew, one entry per CDR3 protein. The top ten hold roughly 16% of the sample, which has fewer than 850,000 distinct CDR3 sequences, roughly 17% seen once.

The V call is TRBV12-3 or TRBV12-4, the J call TRBJ1-5; D is perhaps TRBD1 (5 bases). This receptor was identified in a man aged 50 to 59 with Graves' hyperthyroidism. Material for sequencing was blood. This CDR3 reads CASSLAQSGRASNQPQHF. CDR3 coding DNA: TGTGCCAGCAGTTTAGCTCAGAGTGGCAGGGCGAGCAATCAGCCCCAGCATTTT.